This T cell receptor beta chain comes out of a study of blood T cell repertoires in COVID-19 (dated by TCRdb to the early 2020s). Study-level background: Samples from collaborators originated in the United States, Italy and Spain and spanned both the acute and convalescent phases of COVID-19. The prospective study material was composed of cDNA or gDNA derived from T cells, B-cell-depleted T cells, or PBMCs. Subjects who had been exposed to COVID-19, were actively infected with it, or had recovered from it provided the deeply sampled blood TCRbeta repertoires that made up the dataset. The repertoires were released in a freely available public database intended as a resource for research on the immune response to SARS-CoV-2. The samples were drawn from the first 160 participants of the ongoing ImmuneRACE study and from some 1,300 subjects provided by 6 global collaborators. A de-identified subject ID, COVID-19 status, age in years and sex were almost always included in the sample metadata. Where available, HLA class I and class II types were obtained from metadata supplied by the sample provider rather than from assay-based typing. The study at large found these results: How much clinical and demographic metadata was included differed by source and by participant, and the metadata was provided uncurated.

Including the terminal cysteine and phenylalanine, the CDR3 comprises 16 residues. The only DNA kept is the CDR3, 48 bases in frame from the first base. The germline V gene (reference sequence) provides CDR1 LNHDA and CDR2 SQIVND. The germline V and J ends show losses of 1 base and 5 bases respectively, and no gene match explains 7 bases of the junction. A note on this clone: The antigen it binds to is not known. Base qualities were left out, and no much larger clone turns up one base away.

The immunoSEQ Assay, a bias-controlled multiplex PCR, was used to amplify TCRbeta CDR3 regions from genomic DNA. Concerning the study's data processing: The number of nucleated cells in each sample was estimated from the amplification of reference gene primers within the assay. Sequence reads were collapsed and filtered to measure the absolute abundance of every unique TCRbeta CDR3 rearrangement. For each sample, productive Simpson clonality was calculated as the square root of Simpson's diversity index across productive rearrangements. TCRdb took this table from immuneACCESS and kept in-frame rearrangements with V and J called. Such tables lack part of the clones; where checked against another copy, unresolved V genes explain under half of the gap, and the rest is unexplained. V and J calls and clone size follow that table, whereas D and trimming were derived from the DNA. Present in this sample are 95,000 to 150,000 clones, 70% to 90% of which were seen just once. About 4.1% of the sample rests with the top ten.

Each collaborating institution followed its own protocols to collect whole blood in K2EDTA tubes. For TCRbeta analysis, collaborators shipped samples as frozen whole blood, isolated PBMCs, or DNA extracted from either of those sample types. The V and J segments used are TRBV19 and TRBJ1-5, and 8 bases in between align with TRBD1. The sequencing input was peripheral blood. This clonotype originated in a middle-aged man with acute or convalescent COVID-19. The sequence in DNA is TGTGCCAGTAGTATAGGGCAGGGGGCCCTACATCAGCCCCAGCATTTT. Translated, it reads CASSIGQGALHQPQHF.